This T cell receptor beta chain was sequenced for a study of breast tumors, draining lymph nodes, adjacent tissues. General study findings and limits: Tumor TCR diversity was below lymph nodes but above nontumor tissue. Luminal-like breast cancer showed significantly greater tumor-nontumor repertoire similarity than basal-like breast cancer did.

This clonotype appeared once. Its antigen is undetermined. The junction differs from germline at one of its ends, possibly a read error. The V gene's germline CDR1 is MNHEY and CDR2 SMNVEV (reference sequence). This CDR3 has 15 amino acids. TCRdb itself ran the multiplex PCR reads through MiXCR, one entry per CDR3 protein. In the table there are under 150,000 distinct CDR3 sequences, over 20% of which are singletons. The lymph nodes were axillary draining lymph nodes from breast cancer patients. Sequencing input: axillary lymph node tissue. This clonotype was sampled from a female donor with breast cancer. Some clones in this sample may be carry-over from other donors' samples. The V gene is TRBV27, the J gene TRBJ1-6; D might be TRBD1 (6 bases). CDR3 residues: CASSFGGAVNPPLHF. As DNA, the CDR3 is TGTGCCAGCAGTTTCGGGGGGGCGGTTAATCCACCCCTCCACTTT.